A single sample is the source of the 29 T cell receptor beta chains below, sequenced in a study of siplizumab effects on memory and regulatory T cells. Generated by immunoSEQ multiplex PCR, the TCRdb table keeps only in-frame clones and is missing some. The table has 85,000 to 130,000 clones, around 90% seen once; the top ten hold 0.55% to 0.85%. The sample comprised Tregs sorted from blood. These receptors were collected from a human donor in good health.

The chain combines TRBV9 with TRBJ2-7; 8 bases agree with TRBD1. The CDR3 runs 15 residues. CDR1 and CDR2 (germline): SGDLS, YYNGEE. The junction had 10 bases not matched to a gene; V was cut back by 4 bases and J by 4 bases. This CDR3 reads CASSPRQGSLYEQYF. CDR3 nucleotide sequence: TGTGCCAGCAGCCCGAGACAGGGGAGCTTGTACGAGCAGTACTTC. Combining the CDR3 with reference TRBV9 and TRBJ2-7 gives the whole variable domain DSGVTQTPKHLITATGQRVTLRCSPRSGDLSVYWYQQSLDQGLQFLIQYYNGEERAKGNILERFSAQQFPDLHSELNLSSLELGDSALYFCASSPRQGSLYEQYFGPGTRLTVT.

This rearrangement joins TRBV5-4 to TRBJ2-7; 10 bases are shared with TRBD2. Germline V gene data show CDR1 as SGHNT and CDR2 as YYREEE (reference sequence). V lost 2 bases and J lost 4; bases outside the gene matches: 3. The CDR3 runs to 14 residues. The CDR3 DNA reads as TGTGCCAGCAGCTTAGCGGGAGGGCCATACGAGCAGTACTTC. Its translation: CASSLAGGPYEQYF.

The rearrangement joins TRBV10-3 to TRBJ1-1; TRBD1 matches 7 bases. After removal of 6 bases from V and 3 bases from J, the junction contained 7 bases not matched to a gene. The CDR3 has 14 residues. Germline lookup yields CDR1 ENHRY and CDR2 SYGVKD. The CDR3 protein is CAIRVTGIDTEAFF. The CDR3 DNA reads as TGTGCCATCAGGGTGACAGGGATAGACACTGAAGCTTTCTTT.

The J gene is TRBJ2-2, the V gene TRBV4-2, with D unclear. Trimming left V 2 bases short and J 7 bases short, with 8 bases between. The germline V gene encodes CDR1 LGHNA and CDR2 YNFKEQ. The CDR3 runs to 13 residues. In DNA, the CDR3 is TGTGCCAGCAGCCAAAGCATGGGCGGGGAGCTGTTTTTT. It translates to CASSQSMGGELFF.

This clone was observed a handful of times. This chain joins TRBV18 and TRBJ2-7; D not resolved. This CDR3 spans 12 amino acids. In germline, CDR1 is KGHSH, CDR2 LQKENI. V was shortened by 5 bases and J by 0 bases, with 5 bases between the two germline ends. As DNA, the CDR3 is TGTGCCAGCTCATCGAGCTCCTACGAGCAGTACTTC. Its translation: CASSSSSYEQYF.

V and J are TRBV5-1 and TRBJ2-7, with 9 bases matching TRBD2. With 0 bases clipped from V and 4 bases from J, the junction kept 14 bases outside the gene matches. In germline, CDR1 is SGHRS, CDR2 YFSETQ. The CDR3 extends over 18 amino acids. CDR3: CASSLDLAGTYYVYEQYF. In DNA, the CDR3 is TGCGCCAGCAGCTTGGACCTAGCGGGAACGTACTATGTATACGAGCAGTACTTC.

The CDR3 DNA is TGTGCCAGCGTACCATCAGGATTGGAGACCCAGTACTTC. It encodes CASVPSGLETQYF. The chain links TRBV6-6 to TRBJ2-5; D is ambiguous. Germline assignment: CDR1 MNHNY and CDR2 SVGAGI (reference sequence). The length of the CDR3 is 13 residues. Between the trimmed V and J ends, which lost 8 bases and 5 bases, there was a span of 15 bases.

This chain uses TRBV28 with TRBJ2-1; TRBD2 aligns across 12 bases. The CDR3 loop spans 19 amino acids. J was trimmed by 1 base and V by 8 bases; bases with no gene match: 15. Germline values: CDR1 MDHEN, CDR2 SYDVKM. This CDR3 reads CASLNVGLAGGSSYNEQFF. DNA for the CDR3: TGTGCCAGCCTAAACGTCGGCCTAGCGGGAGGGTCATCCTACAATGAGCAGTTCTTC.

V usage is TRBV18 and J usage is TRBJ2-3; no firm D call. The CDR3 has 11 amino acids. Germline assignment: CDR1 KGHSH and CDR2 LQKENI. V gave up 4 bases and J gave up 4 bases, with 3 bases separating them. The CDR3 loop reads CASSRSDTQYF. The CDR3 nucleotides read TGTGCCAGCTCACGTTCAGATACGCAGTATTTT.

Here the CDR3 DNA reads TGTGCCAGCAGCTTAGCGCGGAGCGGGAGCTCCTACAATGAGCAGTTCTTC. Amino acids: CASSLARSGSSYNEQFF. The chain uses TRBV7-9 and TRBJ2-1; 8 bases line up with TRBD2. Per germline, CDR1 SEHNR and CDR2 FQNEAQ (reference sequence). V shed 0 bases, J shed 0 bases, and the junction held 4 bases outside the gene matches. The CDR3 length is 17 residues. The variable domain in full, with the rest retrieved from reference TRBV7-9 and TRBJ2-1, is DTGVSQNPRHKITKRGQNVTFRCDPISEHNRLYWYRQTLGQGPEFLTYFQNEAQLEKSRLLSDRFSAERPKGSFSTLEIQRTEQGDSAMYLCASSLARSGSSYNEQFFGPGTRLTVL.

In its sample, this clone was seen once. V is TRBV5-1 and J is TRBJ2-2; 10 bases align to TRBD1. The V segment lost 4 bases and the J segment 8 bases; nucleotides outside the gene matches: 14. There are 17 residues in the CDR3. Germline CDR1 SGHRS, CDR2 YFSETQ. The CDR3 bases are TGCGCCAGCAGCCCCCAGCCGGGGACAGGGGATGTAGGGGAGCTGTTTTTT. Translating gives CASSPQPGTGDVGELFF.

This chain connects TRBV7-2 to TRBJ2-5; 10 bases match TRBD1. This CDR3 has 15 amino acids. CDR1 and CDR2 (germline): SGHTA, FQGNSA. Germline trimming cut 5 bases from V and 5 bases from J; bases unmatched to any gene: 8. CDR3 sequence reads: CASSPRTGGGETQYF. The CDR3, as DNA: TGTGCCAGCAGCCCTCGGACAGGGGGAGGGGAGACCCAGTACTTC.

The chain links TRBV9 to TRBJ1-3; possibly TRBD1 for D (5 bases). There are 16 residues in the CDR3. Trimming shortened V by 0 bases and J by 3 bases, and 13 bases separated the two germline ends. The germline gives CDR1 SGDLS, CDR2 YYNGEE. In DNA form, the CDR3 reads TGTGCCAGCAGCGTAGACAGTTACAGGCGTGGAAACACCATATATTTT. It yields the protein CASSVDSYRRGNTIYF.

The V call is TRBV27, the J call TRBJ1-1; no clear D. CDR1 is MNHEY and CDR2 is SMNVEV in the germline V gene (reference sequence). The V and J ends lost 7 bases and 12 bases respectively, with 9 bases between them. This CDR3 is 9 amino acids long. CDR3 protein: CASTQIPFF. The CDR3 DNA follows: TGTGCCAGCACCCAAATACCTTTCTTT.

A single count supports this clone. The CDR3: CAGWGLAGVADTGELFF. The CDR3 nucleotides are TGTGCTGGTTGGGGACTAGCGGGAGTGGCGGACACCGGGGAGCTGTTTTTT. V usage is TRBV7-9 and J usage is TRBJ2-2; TRBD2 agrees at 14 bases. Germline V lookup: CDR1 SEHNR, CDR2 FQNEAQ (reference sequence). This CDR3 is 17 amino acids long. Drawing the rest from reference TRBV7-9 and TRBJ2-2, the complete variable domain is DTGVSQNPRHKITKRGQNVTFRCDPISEHNRLYWYRQTLGQGPEFLTYFQNEAQLEKSRLLSDRFSAERPKGSFSTLEIQRTEQGDSAMYLCAGWGLAGVADTGELFFGEGSRLTVL.

As regards this clone: Different DNA sequences within this sample yield the same CDR3. The rearrangement links TRBV9 to TRBJ2-7; a weak D match, TRBD1 (6 bases). Germline CDR1 reads SGDLS; CDR2 reads YYNGEE. V was pared by 4 bases and J by 3 bases, with 17 bases between. This CDR3 region has 15 residues. CDR3 bases: TGTGCCAGCAGCCCCTGGGACATAGGAAACTACGAGCAGTACTTC. Protein sequence: CASSPWDIGNYEQYF.

This chain connects TRBV15 to TRBJ2-5, with TRBD1 matching 9 bases. In germline, CDR1 is LNHNV, CDR2 YYDKDF (reference sequence). V was pared by 4 bases and J by 9 bases, with 12 bases of the junction left unmatched. The CDR3 loop spans 15 amino acids. Here the CDR3 DNA reads TGTGCCACCAGCATGCCGGGACAGGGACCTCAACCCCAGTACTTC. Protein: CATSMPGQGPQPQYF. The full variable domain, completed using reference TRBV15 and TRBJ2-5, is DAMVIQNPRYQVTQFGKPVTLSCSQTLNHNVMYWYQQKSSQAPKLLFHYYDKDFNNEADTPDNFQSRRPNTSFCFLDIRSPGLGDTAMYLCATSMPGQGPQPQYFGPGTRLLVL.

V is TRBV28 and J is TRBJ1-2; D uncertain. The V gene lost 8 bases and the J gene lost 3 bases, with 10 bases spanning the gap. Germline values: CDR1 MDHEN, CDR2 SYDVKM. This CDR3 contains 12 residues. CDR3 nucleotides: TGTGCCAGCTACACGACTTACTATGGCTACACCTTC. Its translation is CASYTTYYGYTF.

The genes are TRBV7-6 and TRBJ1-1; 8 bases fit TRBD1. CDR3 size: 14 residues. The germline gives CDR1 SGHVS, CDR2 FNYEAQ. The V and J ends lost 5 bases and 5 bases, in that order; junction bases with no gene match: 7. The DNA of the CDR3 is TGTGCCAGCAGCCCCAGGACAGGGTATACTGAAGCTTTCTTT. This translates into CASSPRTGYTEAFF.

The CDR3 DNA sequence: TGTGCCAGCAGTGCTCGGGGGGCGGACATCGGACAAGCTTTCTTT. Protein sequence: CASSARGADIGQAFF. The genes are TRBV2 and TRBJ1-1, with D perhaps matching TRBD1 (6 bases). V gave up 4 bases and J gave up 9 bases, with 21 bases separating them. Germline V gene data show CDR1 as SNHLY and CDR2 as FYNNEI. The CDR3 contains 15 residues.

Only a few counts were recorded for this clone. The rearrangement uses TRBV10-3 and TRBJ1-5, with D possibly matching TRBD1 (6 bases). Germline CDR1 ENHRY, CDR2 SYGVKD. V lost 6 bases and J lost 7, with 16 bases in between. This CDR3 has 14 residues. CDR3 sequence reads: CAISPGGGAQPQHF. Written as DNA, the CDR3 is TGTGCCATCAGCCCTGGGGGCGGAGCCCAGCCCCAGCATTTT.

V is TRBV6-6 and J is TRBJ2-3; 9 nucleotides match TRBD2. CDR1 is MNHNY, CDR2 SVGAGI, per germline (reference sequence). The CDR3 covers 15 residues. The J segment lost 1 base and the V segment lost 5 bases, leaving 4 bases of the junction unmatched. The CDR3 loop reads CASSEREAGTDTQYF. Here the CDR3 DNA reads TGTGCCAGCAGTGAGCGGGAGGCCGGCACAGATACGCAGTATTTT.

The V call is TRBV19, the J call TRBJ2-2; D not certain. V lost 6 bases and J 6 bases, leaving 5 bases between the germline ends. The CDR3 is 11 residues long. Germline values: CDR1 LNHDA, CDR2 SQIVND (reference sequence). CDR3 protein: CASRSSGELFF. The CDR3 region has the DNA TGTGCCAGTAGATCGTCCGGGGAGCTGTTTTTT. Using reference TRBV19 and TRBJ2-2 for the parts outside the CDR3, the full variable domain is DGGITQSPKYLFRKEGQNVTLSCEQNLNHDAMYWYRQDPGQGLRLIYYSQIVNDFQKGDIAEGYSVSREKKESFPLTVTSAQKNPTAFYLCASRSSGELFFGEGSRLTVL.

The chain combines TRBV7-6 with TRBJ2-2; D call uncertain. From germline, CDR1 is SGHVS and CDR2 FNYEAQ. There are 15 residues in the CDR3. V was trimmed by 3 bases and J by 2 bases, leaving 10 bases between them. DNA for the CDR3: TGTGCCAGCAGCTTTCTCAGCGAAAACACCGGGGAGCTGTTTTTT. Its protein is CASSFLSENTGELFF.

The chain combines TRBV5-8 with TRBJ1-5, with TRBD1 as a possible D gene (5 bases). Germline V gene sequence: CDR1 SGHTS, CDR2 YDEGEE. Trimming removed 1 base from V and 9 bases from J, with 17 bases in between. This CDR3 has 15 amino acids. The CDR3 spells CASSLSSGGIGPQHF. The CDR3 DNA reads TGTGCCAGCAGCTTGTCTTCCGGGGGGATCGGGCCCCAGCATTTT.

The rearrangement uses TRBV11-1 and TRBJ2-7; 9 bases are shared with TRBD1. Trimming at V came to 3 bases and at J to 3 bases, leaving 3 bases not matched to a gene. The CDR3 is made up of 14 amino acids. CDR1 SGHAT and CDR2 FQDESV come from the germline V gene (reference sequence). CDR3 residues: CASSFGDRDYEQYF. CDR3 coding DNA: TGTGCCAGCAGCTTTGGGGACAGGGACTACGAGCAGTACTTC.

V gene TRBV15 combines with J gene TRBJ2-7; TRBD2 agrees at 8 bases. CDR1 and CDR2 (germline): LNHNV, YYDKDF (reference sequence). The CDR3 totals 15 residues. The J segment lost 2 bases and the V segment lost 1 base, leaving 4 bases of the junction unmatched. DNA for the CDR3: TGTGCCACCAGCAGAGCTTTTAGCGGGACCTACGAGCAGTACTTC. This sequence encodes CATSRAFSGTYEQYF.

The chain has TRBV25-1 and TRBJ2-2; 9 nucleotides agree with TRBD2. The trim removed 6 bases at V and 2 bases at J, leaving 10 bases unmatched. The V gene's germline CDR1 is MGHDK and CDR2 SYGVNS. The CDR3 runs 17 residues. The CDR3 DNA is TGTGCCAGCAGCGCCATCCCTAGCGGGACCAACACCGGGGAGCTGTTTTTT. Amino acid sequence: CASSAIPSGTNTGELFF.

The rearrangement links TRBV27 to TRBJ1-5, with D unresolved. The CDR3 has 19 residues. CDR1 is MNHEY and CDR2 is SMNVEV in the germline V gene (reference sequence). V dropped 5 bases and J dropped 0 bases, with 23 bases sitting between them. The CDR3 DNA reads TGTGCCAGCAGTCCCCGACATAGTAAAAGTTCCGTTAGCAATCAGCCCCAGCATTTT. It is translated as CASSPRHSKSSVSNQPQHF.